This T cell receptor (beta chain) was recorded in a study of blood T cell repertoires in COVID-19. Looking at the study overall: Researchers got acute and convalescent COVID-19 samples from the United States, Italy and Spain. Nucleic acid was either cDNA or gDNA, and it came from T cells, B-cell-depleted T cells, or PBMCs.

CDR1 and CDR2 from the germline V gene are SGHRS and YFSETQ. V lost 0 bases, J lost 4 bases, and 14 bases stayed unmatched. The CDR3 sequence is 18 residues long. Clones were sequenced by immunoSEQ multiplex PCR, and TCRdb holds only the in-frame ones, with some missing. This table holds 71,000 or so clones, about nine tenths found once. The V call is TRBV5-1, the J call TRBJ2-3; TRBD2 aligns across 7 bases. The sample taken for sequencing was peripheral blood. The clonotype originates from a woman between 18 and 30 years old with acute or convalescent COVID-19. The CDR3 region has the DNA TGCGCCAGCAGCTTGGATCGTCAAGCGGGGCTTGGCCCAGATACGCAGTATTTT. Translated, it gives CASSLDRQAGLGPDTQYF.